These T cell receptor beta chains were read from a single sample in a study of blood T cell repertoires in COVID-19. Data came from immunoSEQ multiplex PCR; TCRdb stores just in-frame clones and leaves some out. The sample contains roughly 250,000 clones, about 90% of which appear only once. Source material: PBMCs or T cells enriched from blood (not recorded which). The receptors were gathered from a woman between 35 and 50 years old who had been exposed to COVID-19. CDR3s include the opening cysteine and the closing phenylalanine or tryptophan. The D gene is left open where the match is weak. Only part of the rows carry a size: once, few, many, or a class if the clone is expanded.

v_call	clone_size	j_call	d_call	cdr3_nt	cdr3_aa
TRBV9	few	TRBJ2-7	.	TGTGCCAGCAGCGTCGCAGGGCTCTCCTACGAGCAGTACTTC	CASSVAGLSYEQYF
TRBV29-1	.	TRBJ1-1	.	TGCAGCGTTGACAGGGGTAATACTGAAGCTTTCTTT	CSVDRGNTEAFF
TRBV6-5	.	TRBJ1-4	TRBD1	TGTGCCAGCAGTCAGGGACAGGGGGGAAAACTGTTTTTT	CASSQGQGGKLFF
TRBV12-5	.	TRBJ2-2	TRBD2	TGTGCTAGTGGTTTCTTTCTCGGCGGGGGGTACTCCGGGGAGCTGTTTTTT	CASGFFLGGGYSGELFF
TRBV15	.	TRBJ1-1	TRBD1	TGTGCCACCAGCCGGGACAGTTCACGAGCTTTCTTT	CATSRDSSRAFF
TRBV6-6	.	TRBJ1-5	TRBD1	TGTGCCAGCAGTCCCCACAGGTCCGGGACAGGGGCCTCTTTAAGCAATCAGCCCCAGCATTTT	CASSPHRSGTGASLSNQPQHF
TRBV10-1	.	TRBJ1-2	.	TGCGCCAGCAAGGTGGCAGGGAGGGGTCCCTATGGCTACACCTTC	CASKVAGRGPYGYTF
TRBV5-8	once	TRBJ2-2	.	TGTGCCAGCAGCTTGGGGTCTACCCTAGTAGGGGAGCTGTTTTTT	CASSLGSTLVGELFF
TRBV4-2	.	TRBJ1-5	TRBD1	TGTGCCAGCAGCCAAACAGACAGGGATTTTTATCAGCCCCAGCATTTT	CASSQTDRDFYQPQHF
TRBV5-1	.	TRBJ1-2	TRBD1	TGTGCCAGCAGCTCGACAGGGAACTATGGCTACACCTTC	CASSSTGNYGYTF
TRBV29-1	.	TRBJ2-1	TRBD1	TGCAGCGCCAGTGACAGGGGCCTAGGAGACGAGCAGTTCTTC	CSASDRGLGDEQFF
TRBV27	.	TRBJ1-1	.	TGTGCCAGCTTCGGGGTGGGGTTGAACACTGAAGCTTTCTTT	CASFGVGLNTEAFF
TRBV7-9	.	TRBJ1-2	.	TGTGCCAGCAGCTTTGGACAGACGCCGAATGGCTACACCTTC	CASSFGQTPNGYTF
TRBV7-9	.	TRBJ1-4	.	TGTGCCAGCAGCTTAATAGGGGGAAGGGGTAATGAAAAACTGTTTTTT	CASSLIGGRGNEKLFF
TRBV9	.	TRBJ1-2	TRBD1	TGTGCCAGCAGCGTCGGACAGGGAGGATCATATGGCTACACCTTC	CASSVGQGGSYGYTF
TRBV19	once	TRBJ2-2	.	TGTGCCAGTAGTATGTCTAATTCTCCGGGTGGGGAGCTGTTTTTT	CASSMSNSPGGELFF
TRBV7-2	.	TRBJ1-4	TRBD1	TGTGCCAGCAGCTTAGTAGCAGGGGGAAATGAAAAACTGTTTTTT	CASSLVAGGNEKLFF
TRBV30	once	TRBJ1-5	TRBD1	TGTGCCTGGAGGGGCCCCGGGACAGGCAATCAGCCCCAGCATTTT	CAWRGPGTGNQPQHF
TRBV9	.	TRBJ2-7	TRBD2	TGTGCCAGCAGCGAGACTAGCTGGGAGCAGTACTTC	CASSETSWEQYF
TRBV18	once	TRBJ1-6	.	TGTGCCAGCTCACCAATAGAAACTAATTCACCCCTCCACTTT	CASSPIETNSPLHF
TRBV7-3	.	TRBJ2-1	TRBD2	TGTGCCAGCAGCCCGACTAGCGGGGGGGTTGAGCAGTTCTTC	CASSPTSGGVEQFF
TRBV4-1	.	TRBJ2-7	TRBD1	TGCGCCAGCAGCCAAGTCAGGGGGCCCTCCTACGAGCAGTACTTC	CASSQVRGPSYEQYF
TRBV6-2/TRBV6-3	.	TRBJ2-5	TRBD1	TGTGCCAGCAGCCCGACAGGGCGGACAGAGACCCAGTACTTC	CASSPTGRTETQYF
TRBV6-2/TRBV6-3	.	TRBJ2-7	.	TGTGCCAGCAGTTCCTTCGAGGGGGTATCCTTCTACGAGCAGTACTTC	CASSSFEGVSFYEQYF
TRBV11-1	.	TRBJ2-1	TRBD2	TGTGCCAGCAGCCGGGAGGCAAATGAGCAGTTCTTC	CASSREANEQFF
TRBV7-2	.	TRBJ1-4	.	TGTGCCAGCAGCTTTCTGGCGGGGGCGACTAATGAAAAACTGTTTTTT	CASSFLAGATNEKLFF
TRBV7-9	.	TRBJ1-2	TRBD1	TGTGCCAGCAGCTTAGCTCTGGGACAGGGAATAGGCGGCTACACCTTC	CASSLALGQGIGGYTF
TRBV28	few	TRBJ1-1	.	TGTGCCAGCAGATCCGGGTCCCCTGAAGCTTTCTTT	CASRSGSPEAFF
TRBV5-1	.	TRBJ2-5	TRBD1	TGCGCCAGCAGCCAGCAGGGGGCCCAAGAGACCCAGTACTTC	CASSQQGAQETQYF
TRBV5-6	once	TRBJ1-3	.	TGTGCCAGCAGCTTGGGGCAATTAGGAAACACCATATATTTT	CASSLGQLGNTIYF
TRBV19	.	TRBJ2-1	.	TGTGCCAGTAGTATGGCAGCCTCAGGTTTATACAATGAGCAGTTCTTC	CASSMAASGLYNEQFF
TRBV3-1/TRBV3-2	.	TRBJ2-7	TRBD2	TGTGCCAGCAGCCAAATCCGGGGGGGATCCTACGAGCAGTACTTC	CASSQIRGGSYEQYF
TRBV28	.	TRBJ2-1	.	TGTGCCAGCAGTTTAATGCACGGCAATGAGCAGTTCTTC	CASSLMHGNEQFF
TRBV5-1	.	TRBJ2-5	TRBD1	TGCGCCAGCAGCCTTCGGGACAGCGGAGAGACCCAGTACTTC	CASSLRDSGETQYF
TRBV7-6	.	TRBJ2-2	TRBD2	TGTGCCAGCAGCTTAGCGGGACTAGCGGGGGTCACCGGGGAGCTGTTTTTT	CASSLAGLAGVTGELFF
TRBV30	.	TRBJ1-3	.	TGTGCCTGGGACAGGAGCTCTGGAAACACCATATATTTT	CAWDRSSGNTIYF
TRBV5-8	.	TRBJ1-2	.	TGTGCCAGCAGCCAAAGCAGGGGTCGCTACACCTTC	CASSQSRGRYTF
TRBV28	.	TRBJ1-5	.	TGTGCCAGCAGGGGGGGTATTAATCAGCCCCAGCATTTT	CASRGGINQPQHF
TRBV2	.	TRBJ1-3	TRBD1	TGTGCCAGCAGCGGACAGGGGGCAAGTGGAAACACCATATATTTT	CASSGQGASGNTIYF
TRBV12-3/TRBV12-4	.	TRBJ1-2	.	TGTGCCAGCAGTTTAATTTCTGCGGGTGGCTACACCTTC	CASSLISAGGYTF
TRBV6-6	.	TRBJ2-2	.	TGTGCCAGCAGCCGGGTACAGGTTTCCGGGGAGCTGTTTTTT	CASSRVQVSGELFF
TRBV4-3	.	TRBJ1-1	TRBD1	TGCGCCAGCAGCGCGGACAGGGGACGGACTGAAGCTTTCTTT	CASSADRGRTEAFF
TRBV11-3	.	TRBJ2-1	TRBD2	TGTGCCAGCAGCCGAGGACTAGCGGGAGCTAATGAGCAGTTCTTC	CASSRGLAGANEQFF
TRBV5-6	.	TRBJ2-3	.	TGTGCCAGCAGCCCGGGACTCACAAAGATCACAGATACGCAGTATTTT	CASSPGLTKITDTQYF
TRBV24-1	.	TRBJ1-2	.	TGTGCCACCAGTGTTCAGGGCTCTGGCTACACCTTC	CATSVQGSGYTF
TRBV18	few	TRBJ1-1	.	TGTGCCAGCTCACCGACGACAGGATCGAACACTGAAGCTTTCTTT	CASSPTTGSNTEAFF
TRBV27	.	TRBJ1-1	.	TGTGCCAGCAGTTTGTGGGGACAGAACACTGAAGCTTTCTTT	CASSLWGQNTEAFF
TRBV7-2	.	TRBJ2-4	.	TGTGCCAGCAGCTTAGCGGGGACTTACCAAAACATTCAGTACTTC	CASSLAGTYQNIQYF
TRBV18	.	TRBJ2-7	TRBD1	TGTGCCAGCTCAACGGGACAGGGGGTCTACGAGCAGTACTTC	CASSTGQGVYEQYF
TRBV7-2	.	TRBJ1-2	.	TGTGCCAGCAGTCCCGGGGTAGAGGGCTACACCTTC	CASSPGVEGYTF
TRBV5-1	.	TRBJ2-3	.	TGTGCCAGCAGCTTTTCCACGGGGTACCTCACAGATACGCAGTATTTT	CASSFSTGYLTDTQYF
TRBV11-2	.	TRBJ2-7	TRBD1	TGTGCCAGCAGCCTAGAGACAGGGAACTACGAGCAGTACTTC	CASSLETGNYEQYF
TRBV30	.	TRBJ1-5	TRBD1	TGTGCCTCCCGACAGGGTGTGGATCAGCCCCAGCATTTT	CASRQGVDQPQHF
TRBV7-9	once	TRBJ2-6	TRBD1	TGTGCCAGCAGCTCGGGACAGGGGGCGTGGGGGGCCAACGTCCTGACTTTC	CASSSGQGAWGANVLTF
TRBV28	.	TRBJ2-2	.	TGTGCCAGCAACGAGGGAGGTTCTCCCGGGGAGCTGTTTTTT	CASNEGGSPGELFF
TRBV7-2	.	TRBJ1-6	.	TGTGCCAGCAGTCCCTCAGTGCCTTATAATTCACCCCTCCACTTT	CASSPSVPYNSPLHF
TRBV18	.	TRBJ2-2	.	TGTGCCAGCTCACCACAAGACTTTACATTGAACACCGGGGAGCTGTTTTTT	CASSPQDFTLNTGELFF
TRBV29-1	once	TRBJ2-5	TRBD1	TGCAGCGCCGGGACAGGGGGCTCGGAGACCCAGTACTTC	CSAGTGGSETQYF